This T cell receptor beta chain is from a study of control samples from healthy donors and cancer patients. Clones were sequenced by immunoSEQ multiplex PCR, and TCRdb holds only the in-frame ones, with some missing. The sample has some 160,000 clones; about 94% are singletons. This CDR3 region has 15 residues. The V and J ends lost 5 bases and 0 bases, in that order; junction bases with no gene match: 6. Germline V lookup: CDR1 LNHDA, CDR2 SQIVND (reference sequence). The receptor's source is a woman between 40 and 50 years old in good health. The genes are TRBV19 and TRBJ1-2; 7 nucleotides match TRBD1. The specimen was blood. For the CDR3, the DNA is TGTGCCAGTAGTGGGAAGGGGACAGCTAACTATGGCTACACCTTC. This gives the protein CASSGKGTANYGYTF.